Following are 15 T cell receptor beta chains from one sample sequenced in a study of blood T cell repertoires in COVID-19. Profiled with immunoSEQ multiplex PCR; TCRdb holds only in-frame clones, not every one. The sample consists of 400,000 or so clones, less than 95% of them appearing once. What was sequenced was PBMCs or T cells enriched from blood (not recorded which). Every receptor here comes from a man younger than 30 who had recovered from COVID-19.

This clone appeared a single time. This chain connects TRBV29-1 to TRBJ2-7; 13 bases agree with TRBD2. Germline values: CDR1 SQVTM, CDR2 ANQGSEA. The CDR3 covers 14 residues. V was clipped by 7 bases and J by 4 bases; unmatched bases: 7. The CDR3 coding sequence is TGCAGCGCAGCCGGGACTAGCGGGATTTACGAGCAGTACTTC. Amino acid sequence: CSAAGTSGIYEQYF.

This chain uses TRBV9 with TRBJ1-1; 7 bases map to TRBD1. CDR3 size: 14 residues. After removal of 4 bases from V and 4 bases from J, the junction contained 7 bases not matched to a gene. Germline values: CDR1 SGDLS, CDR2 YYNGEE. The CDR3 nucleotides read TGTGCCAGCAGCCTACGGGACAGTAGCACTGAAGCTTTCTTT. Amino acid sequence: CASSLRDSSTEAFF.

The chain combines TRBV7-9 with TRBJ1-2, with TRBD1 matching over 9 bases. The length of the CDR3 is 14 residues. Unmatched junction bases numbered 7, after V lost 5 bases and J lost 6 bases. Germline assignment: CDR1 SEHNR and CDR2 FQNEAQ (reference sequence). The CDR3, as DNA: TGTGCCAGCAGCCCAGGGACAGGGATAAATGGCTACACCTTC. This codes for CASSPGTGINGYTF.

This chain connects TRBV11-2 to TRBJ2-7; 12 bases are a match to TRBD2. The CDR3 spans 18 residues. The ends lost 1 base at V and 0 bases at J; junction bases unmatched: 7. Germline loops: CDR1 SGHAT, CDR2 FQNNGV. The CDR3 loop is CASSLVITSGGNSYEQYF. CDR3 DNA sequence: TGTGCCAGCAGCTTAGTCATAACTAGCGGGGGGAACTCCTACGAGCAGTACTTC.

This clone was recorded a few times. The chain couples TRBV2 to TRBJ1-2; D ambiguous. The CDR3 runs 12 residues. The germline V and J ends were trimmed by 1 base and 8 bases, with 8 bases remaining between them. Germline V gene sequence: CDR1 SNHLY, CDR2 FYNNEI. The CDR3: CASSEGTRGYTF. For the CDR3, the DNA is TGTGCCAGCAGTGAAGGGACTAGAGGCTACACCTTC.

For the CDR3, the DNA is TGTGCCAGCAGCCCGGAACCGGGACAGACTAAGGAAGCTTTCTTT. Residues: CASSPEPGQTKEAFF. The chain recombines TRBV7-2 with TRBJ1-1; 7 bases map to TRBD1. CDR3 size: 15 residues. Germline trimming cut 5 bases from V and 8 bases from J; bases unmatched to any gene: 14. In germline, CDR1 is SGHTA, CDR2 FQGNSA.

Worth noting for this clone: The same CDR3 also results from other DNA sequences found in this sample. This rearrangement joins TRBV12-3 or TRBV12-4 to TRBJ2-4; D gene unclear. Trimming removed 6 bases from V and 0 bases from J, with 3 bases in between. The CDR3 loop spans 12 amino acids. Here the CDR3 DNA reads TGTGCCAGCAGCCTAGCCAAAAACATTCAGTACTTC. As protein: CASSLAKNIQYF.

The CDR3 nucleotides are TGTGCCAGCAGTTTAGGGACTAGCGCGTACAATGAGCAGTTCTTC. Its translation: CASSLGTSAYNEQFF. J is TRBJ2-1 and V is TRBV27; 10 bases line up with TRBD2. V was pared by 2 bases and J by 4 bases, with 2 bases of the junction left unmatched. The germline gives CDR1 MNHEY, CDR2 SMNVEV (reference sequence). This CDR3 has 15 residues.

The V gene is TRBV5-1, the J gene TRBJ2-7; TRBD2 matches 8 bases. Germline V gene lookup returns CDR1 SGHRS and CDR2 YFSETQ. CDR3 size: 13 residues. V dropped 5 bases and J dropped 6; count of bases not matched to a gene: 7. This CDR3 reads CASRRAGDPEQYF. Here the CDR3 DNA reads TGCGCCAGCAGGAGAGCGGGAGACCCCGAGCAGTACTTC.

This chain links TRBV9 with TRBJ2-4; 7 bases match TRBD1. Germline V gene sequence: CDR1 SGDLS, CDR2 YYNGEE. The V segment lost 0 bases and the J segment 1 base; nucleotides outside the gene matches: 7. This CDR3 spans 17 amino acids. This CDR3 reads CASSVAPMTGAKNIQYF. As DNA, the CDR3 is TGTGCCAGCAGCGTAGCCCCAATGACAGGGGCCAAAAACATTCAGTACTTC.

The chain uses TRBV3-1 (or the pseudogene TRBV3-2) and TRBJ1-2, with 8 nucleotides matching TRBD1. This CDR3 is built from 17 residues. Per germline, CDR1 LGHDT and CDR2 YNNKEL (reference sequence). With 1 base clipped from V and 2 bases from J, the junction kept 9 bases outside the gene matches. For the CDR3, the DNA is TGTGCCAGCAGCCAAGCCCACCCCAGGGGGCGAAACTATGGCTACACCTTC. It yields the protein CASSQAHPRGRNYGYTF.

This chain links TRBV11-3 with TRBJ2-2; TRBD1 might be the D (6 bases). The germline V and J ends were trimmed by 8 bases and 3 bases, with 10 bases remaining between them. This CDR3 contains 13 residues. CDR1 and CDR2 from the germline V gene are SGHNT and YENEEA. The CDR3 region has the DNA TGTGCCAGCTCACAGGGTCACACCGGGGAGCTGTTTTTT. This translates into CASSQGHTGELFF.

The chain employs TRBV7-9 and TRBJ2-2, with 9 bases matching TRBD1. The J segment lost 4 bases and the V segment lost 4 bases, leaving 10 bases of the junction unmatched. Germline V CDR1 and CDR2: SEHNR, FQNEAQ (reference sequence). This CDR3 region has 17 residues. CDR3 in DNA: TGTGCCAGCAGCTCGGAACAGGGGGCGATCATCACCGGGGAGCTGTTTTTT. Residues: CASSSEQGAIITGELFF.

The chain joins TRBV27 to TRBJ1-6; no reliable D call. The CDR3 is 15 amino acids. V was clipped by 9 bases and J by 6 bases, with 18 bases between them. CDR1 and CDR2 (germline): MNHEY, SMNVEV (reference sequence). For the CDR3, the DNA is TGTGCCAGACCTGATCTGGCTCCGGGTAATTCACCCCTCCACTTT. Protein product: CARPDLAPGNSPLHF.

The chain uses TRBV30 and TRBJ2-7; 10 positions agree with TRBD1. This CDR3 comprises 12 residues. Germline CDR1 and CDR2: GTSNPN and SVGIG (reference sequence). V gave up 7 bases and J gave up 4 bases; unmatched junction bases: 4. CDR3 amino acids: CASTGGHYEQYF. The CDR3 coding sequence is TGTGCCTCGACAGGGGGCCATTACGAGCAGTACTTC.